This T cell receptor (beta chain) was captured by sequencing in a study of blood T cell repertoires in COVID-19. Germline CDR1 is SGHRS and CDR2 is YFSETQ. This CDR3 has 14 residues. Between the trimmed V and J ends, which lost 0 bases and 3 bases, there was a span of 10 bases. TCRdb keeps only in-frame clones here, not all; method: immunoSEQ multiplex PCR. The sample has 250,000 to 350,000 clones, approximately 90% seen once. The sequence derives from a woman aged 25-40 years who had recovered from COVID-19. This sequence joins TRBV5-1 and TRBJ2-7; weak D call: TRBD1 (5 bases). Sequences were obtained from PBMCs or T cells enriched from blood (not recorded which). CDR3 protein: CASSLEGANYEQYF. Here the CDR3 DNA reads TGCGCCAGCAGCTTGGAAGGGGCAAACTACGAGCAGTACTTC.